This entry lists 26 T cell receptor beta chains sequenced from one sample in a study of cytomegalovirus exposure and HLA in healthy donors. PCR amplification relied on 60 Vbeta primers (plus 13 Jbeta primers). Clones were read by immunoSEQ multiplex PCR, and TCRdb kept only the in-frame ones, dropping some. The sample consists of about 160,000 clones, 85% of them appearing once. The sequenced sample consisted of PBMCs. These receptors came from a boy aged 2-15 years in good health and CMV-seronegative.

The CDR3 is CASSSLRQVGETQYF. The CDR3 DNA follows: TGTGCCAGCAGCTCCCTCCGACAGGTGGGAGAGACCCAGTACTTC. V and J are TRBV7-9 and TRBJ2-5, with D perhaps matching TRBD1 (6 bases). CDR3 length: 15 residues. Germline assignment: CDR1 SEHNR and CDR2 FQNEAQ (reference sequence). V gave up 4 bases and J gave up 4 bases, with 16 bases separating them.

The chain uses TRBV7-8 and TRBJ2-1; no definite D call. Germline-derived CDR1 and CDR2 are SGHVS and FQNEAQ. The V end lost 5 bases, the J end lost 8 bases, and 19 bases lay between the germline ends. This CDR3 is built from 15 residues. CDR3: CASSPGQRSWDEQFF. CDR3 bases: TGTGCCAGCAGCCCTGGCCAGAGGAGTTGGGATGAGCAGTTCTTC.

CDR3 DNA sequence: TGTGCCAGCAGCTTAGAGACGGGGGGACGGGAGACCCAGTACTTC. Residues: CASSLETGGRETQYF. V is TRBV7-9 and J is TRBJ2-5; 7 nucleotides agree with TRBD2. This CDR3 is 15 amino acids long. V gave up 1 base and J gave up 5 bases; unmatched junction bases: 7. CDR1 and CDR2 from the germline V gene are SEHNR and FQNEAQ (reference sequence).

V gene TRBV27 combines with J gene TRBJ2-1; D is undetermined. Trimming cost V 6 bases and J 6 bases, with 9 bases left between them. The CDR3 has 12 amino acids. Germline assignment: CDR1 MNHEY and CDR2 SMNVEV (reference sequence). DNA of the CDR3: TGTGCCAGCAGAGATAGACTCAATGAGCAGTTCTTC. This encodes CASRDRLNEQFF.

The chain couples TRBV27 to TRBJ1-1, with D possibly being TRBD1 (5 bases). Germline V gives CDR1 MNHEY, CDR2 SMNVEV (reference sequence). With 6 bases removed from V and 4 bases from J, the gap between germline ends came to 18 bases. CDR3 length equals 15 residues. The CDR3 DNA is TGTGCCAGCAGGGTCTTTGGGGCAGGGTCCACTGAAGCTTTCTTT. This sequence encodes CASRVFGAGSTEAFF.

V usage is TRBV30 and J usage is TRBJ2-7, with a tentative D call TRBD2 (5 bases). The CDR3 is made up of 12 amino acids. Trimming removed 1 base from V and 3 bases from J, with 7 bases in between. Germline loops: CDR1 GTSNPN, CDR2 SVGIG (reference sequence). The CDR3 nucleotides read TGTGCCTGGAGTGATGGACTCTACGAGCAGTACTTC. Translating gives CAWSDGLYEQYF.

The chain uses TRBV27 and TRBJ2-7; no firm D call. CDR1 MNHEY and CDR2 SMNVEV come from the germline V gene (reference sequence). The CDR3 extends over 13 amino acids. V was cut by 1 base and J by 0 bases, with 4 bases left in between. The CDR3 coding sequence is TGTGCCAGCAGTTTATACAGCTCCTACGAGCAGTACTTC. This encodes CASSLYSSYEQYF.

The chain is built from TRBV28 and TRBJ2-2; 7 nucleotides line up with TRBD1. The germline CDR1 and CDR2 sequences are MDHEN and SYDVKM. The CDR3 has 15 amino acids. Trimming took 2 bases from V and 0 from J; bases not matched to a gene: 0. CDR3 DNA: TGTGCCAGCAGTTTACAGGGGGCGAACACCGGGGAGCTGTTTTTT. Translated: CASSLQGANTGELFF.

This chain's CDR3 is CASSPTSGGAYEQYF. The CDR3 DNA reads as TGTGCCAGCTCACCTACTAGCGGGGGGGCCTACGAGCAGTACTTC. The chain recombines TRBV18 with TRBJ2-7; the match to TRBD2 covers 13 bases. This CDR3 spans 15 amino acids. Trimming took 3 bases from V and 2 from J; bases not matched to a gene: 1. From germline, CDR1 is KGHSH and CDR2 LQKENI.

The chain employs TRBV2 and TRBJ2-5; a possible D gene is TRBD1 (5 bases). The CDR3 sequence is 15 residues long. Germline CDR1 reads SNHLY; CDR2 reads FYNNEI. Trimming stripped 4 bases from V and 5 bases from J, with 17 bases between. CDR3 residues: CASSVIRGSVETQYF. As DNA, the CDR3 is TGTGCCAGCAGTGTGATTAGGGGATCTGTGGAGACCCAGTACTTC.

The V call is TRBV28, the J call TRBJ2-1; 13 positions agree with TRBD2. Germline CDR1 reads MDHEN; CDR2 reads SYDVKM. The CDR3 is made up of 15 amino acids. Trimming removed 5 bases from V and 8 bases from J; junction bases left unmatched: 6. CDR3 sequence reads: CASSLRLAGGYEQFF. DNA of the CDR3: TGTGCCAGCAGTCTAAGACTAGCGGGGGGTTATGAGCAGTTCTTC.

The chain recombines TRBV6-6 with TRBJ2-3; 8 positions match TRBD2. CDR3 length: 16 residues. From germline, CDR1 is MNHNY and CDR2 SVGAGI (reference sequence). After removal of 2 bases from V and 3 bases from J, the junction contained 7 bases not matched to a gene. This CDR3 is CASSYGIAGLTDTQYF. The CDR3 DNA reads TGTGCCAGCAGTTACGGGATAGCGGGGTTGACAGATACGCAGTATTTT.

This clone was seen a single time. The rearrangement joins TRBV5-1 to TRBJ1-1; 9 nucleotides agree with TRBD1. Germline V gene data show CDR1 as SGHRS and CDR2 as YFSETQ. This CDR3 region has 15 residues. Trimming took 5 bases from V and 6 from J; bases not matched to a gene: 11. In nucleotides, the CDR3 is TGCGCCAGCAGTGACGACGGACAGGGGAGGCCTGAAGCTTTCTTT. Its translation: CASSDDGQGRPEAFF.

The chain uses TRBV7-9 and TRBJ2-7, with 8 bases matching TRBD1. The CDR3 spans 16 residues. After removal of 5 bases from V and 2 bases from J, the junction contained 11 bases not matched to a gene. The V gene's germline CDR1 is SEHNR and CDR2 FQNEAQ (reference sequence). CDR3 coding DNA: TGTGCCAGCAGCATCGGGACAGGTAGTCTCACCTACGAGCAGTACTTC. This codes for CASSIGTGSLTYEQYF. The variable domain in full, with the rest retrieved from reference TRBV7-9 and TRBJ2-7, is DTGVSQNPRHKITKRGQNVTFRCDPISEHNRLYWYRQTLGQGPEFLTYFQNEAQLEKSRLLSDRFSAERPKGSFSTLEIQRTEQGDSAMYLCASSIGTGSLTYEQYFGPGTRLTVT.

V usage is TRBV11-2 and J usage is TRBJ2-4, with 7 bases lining up with TRBD2. Germline values: CDR1 SGHAT, CDR2 FQNNGV. The CDR3 length is 14 residues. V lost 1 base to trimming and J lost 10 bases; unmatched junction nucleotides: 7. The CDR3 is CASSLGGGSLIQYF. CDR3 nucleotides: TGTGCCAGCAGCTTAGGGGGGGGGAGCCTAATTCAGTACTTC.

This chain joins TRBV19 and TRBJ2-7, with 8 bases matching TRBD1. Germline loops: CDR1 LNHDA, CDR2 SQIVND (reference sequence). The CDR3 extends over 13 amino acids. V trimming: 8 bases; J trimming: 6 bases; junction bases outside the gene matches: 9. CDR3 amino acids: CASSPDRVSEQYF. Written as DNA, the CDR3 is TGTGCCAGTTCCCCGGACAGGGTGTCCGAGCAGTACTTC.

This sequence joins TRBV27 and TRBJ2-1, with 7 positions matching TRBD2. V shed 6 bases, J shed 5 bases, and the junction held 10 bases outside the gene matches. This CDR3 is 15 amino acids long. CDR1 and CDR2 from the germline V gene are MNHEY and SMNVEV (reference sequence). The CDR3 protein is CASSRGGFVDNEQFF. The CDR3 coding sequence is TGTGCCAGCAGCCGCGGGGGTTTTGTGGACAATGAGCAGTTCTTC.

V usage is TRBV6-6 and J usage is TRBJ2-1; weak D call: TRBD1 (5 bases). From germline, CDR1 is MNHNY and CDR2 SVGAGI (reference sequence). The CDR3 covers 11 residues. Trimming removed 5 bases at V and 10 bases at J, with 9 bases between. CDR3 in amino acids: CASSPSGEQFF. CDR3 DNA sequence: TGTGCCAGCAGTCCCTCAGGGGAGCAGTTCTTC.

The chain uses TRBV28 and TRBJ1-2; D is unclear. Trimming took 6 bases from V and 7 from J, leaving 21 bases between them. The CDR3 is 15 amino acids. Germline V gene data show CDR1 as MDHEN and CDR2 as SYDVKM. The CDR3 region has the DNA TGTGCCAGCAGCCCCAGGCTGACACGGAAAGGTGGCTACACCTTC. Translated: CASSPRLTRKGGYTF.

This chain connects TRBV19 to TRBJ1-5; D is ambiguous. CDR1 and CDR2 from the germline V gene are LNHDA and SQIVND (reference sequence). This CDR3 has 16 amino acids. Trimming shortened V by 4 bases and J by 3 bases, and 16 bases separated the two germline ends. The CDR3 nucleotides read TGTGCCAGTAGTACCCCCGAGGGCAGATCCAATCAGCCCCAGCATTTT. This encodes CASSTPEGRSNQPQHF.

The rearrangement links TRBV11-2 to TRBJ1-4; 8 bases are a match to TRBD1. The V and J ends lost 1 base and 4 bases, in that order; junction bases with no gene match: 11. Germline loops: CDR1 SGHAT, CDR2 FQNNGV. The CDR3 runs 18 residues. The CDR3 coding sequence is TGTGCCAGCAGCTTAGGGGACAGGTTTTCTCCTTTTAATGAAAAACTGTTTTTT. It codes for CASSLGDRFSPFNEKLFF.

J is TRBJ1-1 and V is TRBV30, with TRBD1 as a possible D gene (6 bases). The CDR3 is 13 amino acids. In germline, CDR1 is GTSNPN, CDR2 SVGIG (reference sequence). V was shortened by 5 bases and J by 6 bases, with 16 bases between the two germline ends. This chain's CDR3 is CAWDPLQGSEAFF. DNA for the CDR3: TGTGCCTGGGACCCCTTACAGGGCTCTGAAGCTTTCTTT.

V gene TRBV6-5 combines with J gene TRBJ2-5; 8 nucleotides agree with TRBD2. The J segment lost 2 bases and the V segment lost 2 bases, leaving 4 bases of the junction unmatched. The CDR3 sequence is 15 residues long. Germline-derived CDR1 and CDR2 are MNHEY and SVGAGI. DNA for the CDR3: TGTGCCAGCAGTTACCTTCTAGCGGGTCAAGAGACCCAGTACTTC. It specifies CASSYLLAGQETQYF.

The chain combines TRBV9 with TRBJ2-7, with D perhaps matching TRBD1 (5 bases). V lost 3 bases and J 3 bases, leaving 22 bases between the germline ends. The length of the CDR3 is 17 residues. CDR1 is SGDLS, CDR2 YYNGEE, per germline. The CDR3 sequence: CASSALGIVGDIYEQYF. The CDR3 bases are TGTGCCAGCAGCGCTTTGGGGATTGTAGGGGATATCTACGAGCAGTACTTC.

The CDR3 reads CASSAGQGLGYTF. CDR3 coding DNA: TGTGCCAGCAGCGCGGGACAGGGCCTAGGCTACACCTTC. The gene calls are TRBV6-1 and TRBJ1-2, with TRBD1 matching 9 bases. CDR1 is MNHNS, CDR2 SASEGT, per germline. V trimming: 6 bases; J trimming: 8 bases; junction bases outside the gene matches: 7. There are 13 residues in the CDR3.

The chain couples TRBV4-2 to TRBJ2-1; 7 nucleotides match TRBD2. Trimming cost V 4 bases and J 5 bases; bases outside gene matches: 5. This CDR3 is built from 14 residues. CDR1 is LGHNA and CDR2 is YNFKEQ in the germline V gene. CDR3 in DNA: TGTGCCAGCAGCCCAGGGACTAATAACAATGAGCAGTTCTTC. Translating it yields CASSPGTNNNEQFF.